Listed below are T cell receptor beta chains from one sample, sequenced in a study of CXCR3-negative and CXCR3-positive naive CD8 T cells. Following a re-call of the 5' RACE reads, TCRdb has one entry per CDR3 protein and lacks DNA. This sample contains about 120,000 distinct CDR3 sequences. Source material: naive CXCR3+ CD8+ T cells from blood. The origin of the receptors is a human donor in good health. Some clones in this sample may be carry-over from other donors' samples. Each CDR3 is given with its conserved first and last residue. Fields, in order: J gene, V gene, CDR3 protein.

TRBJ2-7	TRBV7-9	CASSPPRVGSSYEQYF
TRBJ2-5	TRBV28	CASSLSLALSGQETQYF
TRBJ2-7	TRBV20-1	CSALLGGAEYEQYF
TRBJ2-1	TRBV29-1	CSATGTGVYEQFF
TRBJ2-1	TRBV7-6	CASSFGGGVSSYNEQFF
TRBJ2-1	TRBV28	CASSRGLAGLYNEQFF
TRBJ2-7	TRBV27	CASKFGQEYEQYF
TRBJ2-7	TRBV11-2	CASSLGGTGGHEQYF
TRBJ2-5	TRBV7-9	CASSLALGRVIETQYF
TRBJ1-5	TRBV9	CASSVGGGLGQPQHF
TRBJ2-1	TRBV7-9	CASSFPIGEQFF